The TCR beta chain described here comes from a study of T cell repertoires in ileal Crohn's disease. Study-wide background: Surgery for a complication: stricturing in about 61%, penetrating in roughly 39%. Biopsies of inflamed ileum from the surgical specimen form M0 samples.

Germline V lookup: CDR1 PRHDT, CDR2 FYEKMQ (reference sequence). The CDR3 length is 17 residues. Trimming took 5 bases from V and 0 from J, leaving 19 bases between them. Noted time point: inflamed ileum from the surgical specimen. Patients were adults with ileal or ileocolonic Crohn's disease needing resection. The table came from immunoSEQ multiplex PCR; TCRdb's copy has only in-frame clones and leaves some out. Found here are about 8,000 clones, 65% to 90% of them singletons; the top ten hold more than 9.5%. Sequenced material: ileal tissue. The V gene is TRBV13, the J gene TRBJ1-1; D is unresolved. This TCR was recovered from an adult with Crohn's disease. The CDR3 sequence: CASSLIIRENMNTEAFF. The DNA for the CDR3 is TGTGCCAGCAGCCTTATTATCCGGGAAAATATGAACACTGAAGCTTTCTTT.